The 2 T cell receptor beta chains below were found in one sample sequenced in a study of blood T cells in healthy people across ages. A sample-barcoded 5' primer and a J-beta primer mix were used in a second PCR of roughly 7 to 11 cycles. TCRdb ran MiXCR on the 5' RACE reads and lists one entry per CDR3 protein. This sample has around 580,000 distinct CDR3 sequences, with 40% to 50% found just once. The sample taken for sequencing was blood. The receptors originated from a man aged 80 or over in good health.

The sample holds a few counts of this clonotype. The CDR3 nucleotides read TGTGCCAGCAGTGCGGGACAGGGGATAGGGGCAACTAATGAAAAACTGTTTTTT. Translation: CASSAGQGIGATNEKLFF. J is TRBJ1-4 and V is TRBV6-1; the match to TRBD1 covers 10 bases. From germline, CDR1 is MNHNS and CDR2 SASEGT. This CDR3 has 18 amino acids. Unmatched junction bases numbered 8, after V lost 4 bases and J lost 0 bases.

The chain combines TRBV2 with TRBJ2-5, with D possibly being TRBD2 (5 bases). Germline values: CDR1 SNHLY, CDR2 FYNNEI. The CDR3 is 13 residues long. V lost 2 bases and J 11 bases, leaving 15 bases between the germline ends. The CDR3 here is CASSEHRVREQYF. The DNA of the CDR3 is TGTGCCAGCAGTGAACACCGGGTTAGGGAGCAGTACTTC.